What follows describes a single T cell receptor (beta chain). This clone appeared once. Its cognate antigen has yet to be identified. No base quality values were provided; no much bigger clone lies one nucleotide off. The immunoSEQ Assay, a bias-controlled multiplex PCR, was used to amplify TCRbeta CDR3 regions from genomic DNA. The authors' pipeline ran thus. The number of nucleated cells in each sample was estimated from the amplification of reference gene primers within the assay. To quantify the absolute abundance of each unique TCRbeta CDR3 rearrangement, sequence reads were collapsed and filtered. For each sample, productive Simpson clonality was calculated by taking the square root of Simpson's diversity index across productive rearrangements. Sourced from immuneACCESS, this table was stored by TCRdb with only in-frame sequences that have V and J called. A share of the clones is absent; for the studies checked, an unresolved V gene accounts for under half, and the remainder has no known explanation. D and trimming come from the DNA, and the V and J calls and clone size come from that table. This sample lists around 260,000 clones; roughly 85% were detected once. Of the sample, around 4.5% falls within the top ten clones.

A second Seattle source provided samples from volunteer blood donors who had recovered from COVID-19. Collaborating institutions collected whole blood in K2EDTA tubes following their own protocols. For TCRbeta analysis, collaborator samples were shipped as frozen whole blood, as isolated PBMCs, or as DNA extracted from either sample type. This specimen belongs to a study of blood T cell repertoires in COVID-19 (dated by TCRdb to the early 2020s). About the investigation overall: The collaborator samples originated in the United States, Italy and Spain and spanned the acute and convalescent phases of COVID-19. The dataset comprised deeply sampled blood TCRbeta repertoires from subjects exposed to, actively infected with, or recovered from COVID-19. The prospective study material was composed of cDNA or gDNA derived from T cells, B-cell-depleted T cells, or PBMCs. Samples were obtained from the ongoing ImmuneRACE study (first 160 participants) and from some 1,200 subjects provided by 6 global collaborators. Where available, HLA class I and class II types were obtained from metadata supplied by the sample provider rather than from assay-based typing. A de-identified subject ID, COVID-19 status, age in years and sex were almost always included in the sample metadata. A freely available public database, intended as a resource for researchers studying the immune response to SARS-CoV-2, is where the repertoires were released.

There are 14 amino acids in the CDR3, from cysteine to phenylalanine inclusive. The CDR3 DNA has 42 bases and is translated from base 1. Trimming at the junction amounts to 3 bases on V and 1 base on J, and the germline ends lie 9 bases apart. The germline V gene yields SGHDN for CDR1 and FVKESK for CDR2. Study-wide findings and limitations: How much clinical and demographic metadata was included differed by source and by participant, and the metadata was provided uncurated.

This TCR was sampled from a man aged 55 to 69 who had recovered from COVID-19. This chain joins TRBV14 to TRBJ1-1; the D gene assignment is ambiguous. Material for sequencing was peripheral blood. At the DNA level, the sequence is TGTGCCAGCAGCCACGGAGGAAGGAACACTGAAGCTTTCTTT. It codes for CASSHGGRNTEAFF.